The 7 T cell receptor beta chains reported below all come from one sample, sequenced in a study of CD8+ T cells in alopecia areata. Treatment reported: oral pan-JAK inhibitor, 5-10 mg twice daily. Once RNA had been extracted, it was reverse transcribed into cDNA to act as the sequencing template. Assay used: immunoSEQ multiplex PCR; TCRdb lists only in-frame clones, some missing. In the table there are 110,000 or so clones, around three fifths of which are singletons. The material sequenced was CD4+ T cells sorted from blood, taken at week 24, from a patient treated with tofacitinib. The source of these receptors is a human donor with alopecia areata.

This clone was counted once. The chain links TRBV9 to TRBJ2-5; D tentatively fits TRBD1 or TRBD2 (5 bases each). The germline V gene encodes CDR1 SGDLS and CDR2 YYNGEE. CDR3 size: 14 residues. V was shortened by 0 bases and J by 1 base, with 7 bases between the two germline ends. CDR3 amino acids: CASSVGGFQETQYF. CDR3 DNA: TGTGCCAGCAGCGTAGGGGGGTTCCAAGAGACCCAGTACTTC.

This chain joins TRBV6-1 and TRBJ2-3; TRBD2 agrees at 9 bases. Unmatched junction bases numbered 2, after V lost 0 bases and J lost 4 bases. The CDR3 runs to 15 residues. CDR1 is MNHNS, CDR2 SASEGT, per germline. Here the CDR3 DNA reads TGTGCCAGCAGTGAAGCGGGCGGGGGGGCAGATACGCAGTATTTT. Translated: CASSEAGGGADTQYF.

This clone has just a few counts. This chain links TRBV7-2 with TRBJ2-5, with D perhaps given as TRBD1 or TRBD2 (5 bases each). With 5 bases removed from V and 8 bases from J, the gap between germline ends came to 9 bases. Germline V gene lookup returns CDR1 SGHTA and CDR2 FQGNSA. This CDR3 region has 11 residues. CDR3 protein: CASSRGITQYF. DNA for the CDR3: TGTGCCAGCAGCCGGGGCATTACCCAGTACTTC. Supplemented by reference TRBV7-2 and TRBJ2-5, the full variable domain reads GAGVSQSPSNKVTEKGKDVELRCDPISGHTALYWYRQSLGQGLEFLIYFQGNSAPDKSGLPSDRFSAERTGGSVSTLTIQRTQQEDSAVYLCASSRGITQYFGPGTRLLVL.

This rearrangement joins TRBV29-1 to TRBJ2-5, with D tentatively TRBD1 (6 bases). Germline V gives CDR1 SQVTM, CDR2 ANQGSEA. V was clipped by 4 bases and J by 3 bases, with 18 bases between them. CDR3 size: 15 residues. The CDR3 spells CSVAPAGVWKETQYF. The CDR3 bases are TGCAGCGTTGCTCCGGCAGGGGTATGGAAAGAGACCCAGTACTTC.

The V call is TRBV7-2, the J call TRBJ1-4; possibly TRBD1 for D (5 bases). Trimming left V 5 bases short and J 4 bases short, with 17 bases between. Germline CDR1 is SGHTA and CDR2 is FQGNSA. The CDR3 runs to 16 residues. DNA for the CDR3: TGTGCCAGCAGCCACGTTCTGGGCGGGGGTAATGAAAAACTGTTTTTT. It yields the protein CASSHVLGGGNEKLFF.

The V and J genes are TRBV30 and TRBJ1-3, with a possible D match to TRBD1 (6 bases). The length of the CDR3 is 12 residues. The V and J ends lost 7 bases and 0 bases respectively, with 7 bases between them. Germline V lookup: CDR1 GTSNPN, CDR2 SVGIG (reference sequence). The chain's CDR3 is CALTGSGNTIYF. The DNA for the CDR3 is TGTGCCTTGACAGGCTCTGGAAACACCATATATTTT.

This clone was counted only a few times. The chain links TRBV29-1 to TRBJ2-3, with 9 bases identical to TRBD1. The CDR3 extends over 15 amino acids. Germline V gives CDR1 SQVTM, CDR2 ANQGSEA. V was pared by 5 bases and J by 3 bases, with 9 bases of the junction left unmatched. DNA of the CDR3: TGCAGCGTTTCTGAGGACAGGGGAGGAACAGATACGCAGTATTTT. The encoded protein is CSVSEDRGGTDTQYF.